These T cell receptor beta chains were read from a single sample in a study of metastatic and nonmetastatic thyroid tumors. Via MiXCR, TCRdb re-called the PCR reads. The sample has around 20,000 clones, under 35% seen once; the top ten hold 6% to 7%. The material sequenced was blood. All receptors come from a female donor with papillary thyroid cancer or a benign thyroid nodule (not recorded which). Some clones in this sample may be carry-over from other donors' samples. CDR3s include the opening cysteine and the closing phenylalanine or tryptophan. The D gene is left open where the match is weak. Expanded clones get a size class; other rows say once, few or many, or leave the size out.

CDR3aa,CDR3nt,d_gene,abundance,v_gene,j_gene
CSASPTGYGYTF,TGCAGTGCTAGCCCGACTGGGTATGGCTACACCTTC,-,-,TRBV20-1,TRBJ1-2
CSARVVRTGEQFF,TGCAGTGCTAGAGTCGTGAGAACTGGTGAGCAGTTCTTC,-,-,TRBV20-1,TRBJ2-1
CACSWQETQYF,TGTGCCTGTAGCTGGCAAGAGACCCAGTACTTC,-,-,TRBV30,TRBJ2-5
CASSEVIRDRVRDTQYF,TGCGCCAGCAGTGAGGTCATCCGGGACAGGGTGAGGGATACGCAGTATTTT,TRBD1,few,TRBV10-1,TRBJ2-3
CASSGDWGEGEQFF,TGTGCCAGCAGTGGGGACTGGGGGGAGGGGGAGCAGTTCTTC,TRBD2,few,TRBV6-1,TRBJ2-1
CASCFCGPNQPQHF,TGTGCCAGCTGCTTTTGCGGACCCAATCAGCCCCAGCATTTT,-,-,TRBV7-8,TRBJ1-5
CASSTTGEQYF,TGTGCCAGCAGTACGACAGGGGAGCAGTACTTC,TRBD1,-,TRBV6-1,TRBJ2-7
CASSLGDRGPYNEQFF,TGTGCCAGCAGCTTAGGAGACAGGGGTCCCTACAATGAGCAGTTCTTC,TRBD1,many,TRBV7-8,TRBJ2-1
CSARDRQGRSGYTF,TGCAGTGCTAGAGATCGGCAGGGGAGGTCTGGCTACACCTTC,-,-,TRBV20-1,TRBJ1-2
CASSPPGTRGVNIQYF,TGTGCCAGCAGCCCTCCCGGGACTCGAGGGGTGAACATTCAGTACTTC,-,many,TRBV5-6,TRBJ2-4
CASSDTDTQYF,TGTGCCTCCAGTGACACAGATACGCAGTATTTT,-,-,TRBV24-1,TRBJ2-3
CASSSRPQGNTGELFF,TGTGCCAGCAGCTCTAGGCCTCAGGGGAACACCGGGGAGCTGTTTTTT,-,-,TRBV11-1,TRBJ2-2
CASSGTGDLTEAFF,TGTGCCAGCAGTGGGACAGGGGACCTCACTGAAGCTTTCTTT,TRBD1,few,TRBV6-1,TRBJ1-1
CASSPQRNSPLHF,TGTGCCAGCAGTCCCCAGAGGAATTCACCCCTCCACTTT,-,few,TRBV27,TRBJ1-6
CASSLAPTWAETQYF,TGTGCCAGCAGCTTAGCCCCAACATGGGCAGAGACCCAGTACTTC,-,-,TRBV11-2,TRBJ2-5
CASSLGGDTQYF,TGTGCCAGCTCCTTGGGGGGGGATACGCAGTATTTT,TRBD2,-,TRBV25-1,TRBJ2-3
CASSEGDRNFHYNEQFF,TGTGCCAGCAGTGAAGGGGACAGAAACTTTCACTACAATGAGCAGTTCTTC,TRBD1,-,TRBV2,TRBJ2-1
CASSLVLAEMYNEQFF,TGTGCCAGCAGTTTAGTGCTAGCCGAAATGTACAATGAGCAGTTCTTC,-,few,TRBV28,TRBJ2-1
CASSQVRLALAGADTQYF,TGTGCCAGCAGCCAAGTGCGACTAGCTCTAGCAGGCGCAGATACGCAGTATTTT,TRBD2,many,TRBV4-2,TRBJ2-3
CAISDNSPLHF,TGTGCCATCAGTGATAATTCACCCCTCCACTTT,-,medium-sized,TRBV10-3,TRBJ1-6
CSARDGASATDTQYF,TGCAGTGCTAGAGATGGGGCTAGCGCCACAGATACGCAGTATTTT,-,many,TRBV20-1,TRBJ2-3
CSALGEAGGISSYERYF,TGCAGTGCCCTAGGGGAGGCTGGCGGGATAAGCTCCTACGAGCGGTACTTC,-,-,TRBV20-1,TRBJ2-7
CSARDPHCGTEETQYF,TGCAGTGCTAGAGACCCACACTGTGGGACGGAGGAGACCCAGTACTTC,-,many,TRBV20-1,TRBJ2-5
CAWSGGVVNTEAFF,TGTGCCTGGTCGGGGGGGGTTGTGAACACTGAAGCTTTCTTT,-,many,TRBV30,TRBJ1-1
CSARGNQPSNTGELFF,TGCAGTGCTAGAGGGAACCAGCCTTCGAACACCGGGGAGCTGTTTTTT,-,-,TRBV20-1,TRBJ2-2
CDCSTTGPGETQYF,TGTGACTGCAGTACGACAGGGCCCGGTGAGACCCAGTACTTC,TRBD1,-,TRBV28,TRBJ2-5
CSALGTSGLNEQFF,TGCAGTGCTCTGGGGACTAGCGGGCTGAATGAGCAGTTCTTC,TRBD2,-,TRBV20-1,TRBJ2-1
CASSRQGGGIYEQYF,TGTGCCAGCAGCAGACAAGGGGGAGGGATCTACGAGCAGTACTTC,-,-,TRBV11-3,TRBJ2-7
CASSYSEGGGTNYGYTF,TGTGCCAGCAGTTACTCGGAGGGGGGCGGGACTAACTATGGCTACACCTTC,-,medium-sized,TRBV6-6,TRBJ1-2
CSARGETGNTIYF,TGCAGTGCTAGAGGGGAGACTGGAAACACCATATATTTT,-,-,TRBV20-1,TRBJ1-3
CASSPTTGALHYGYTF,TGTGCCAGCAGCCCCACCACGGGGGCCCTACACTATGGCTACACCTTC,-,-,TRBV7-8,TRBJ1-2
CASKGAGVSTDTQYF,TGTGCCAGCAAAGGGGCGGGAGTGAGCACAGATACGCAGTATTTT,TRBD2,medium-sized,TRBV2,TRBJ2-3
CASSPTGGGDTQYF,TGTGCCAGCAGCCCGACAGGGGGCGGGGATACGCAGTATTTT,TRBD1,few,TRBV12-3/TRBV12-4,TRBJ2-3
CASRLAGDTWELFF,TGTGCCAGTAGACTAGCGGGAGACACCTGGGAGCTGTTTTTT,TRBD2,-,TRBV12-3/TRBV12-4,TRBJ2-2
CARQVADGQFF,TGTGCCAGACAGGTAGCGGATGGGCAGTTCTTC,-,few,TRBV2,TRBJ2-1
CASSPTGWNSPLHF,TGCGCCAGCAGCCCGACAGGGTGGAATTCACCCCTCCACTTT,TRBD1,many,TRBV5-1,TRBJ1-6
CASSLGSAGYEQYF,TGTGCCAGCAGCTTAGGGTCAGCTGGCTACGAGCAGTACTTC,-,once,TRBV11-2,TRBJ2-7
CASSLIRGASTDTQYF,TGTGCCAGCAGCTTAATCCGGGGGGCTAGCACAGATACGCAGTATTTT,-,-,TRBV11-1,TRBJ2-3
CASSFYPGELFF,TGTGCCAGCAGTTTTTACCCCGGGGAGCTGTTTTTT,-,few,TRBV12-3/TRBV12-4,TRBJ2-2
CASSQVRWVWGRRDTEAFF,TGTGCCAGCAGCCAAGTACGTTGGGTTTGGGGGCGAAGGGACACTGAAGCTTTCTTT,-,many,TRBV14,TRBJ1-1
CATSFTDTQYF,TGTGCCACCAGTTTTACAGATACGCAGTATTTT,-,medium-sized,TRBV24-1,TRBJ2-3
CASSSRQGRGELFF,TGTGCCAGCAGCTCCAGACAGGGGCGGGGGGAGCTGTTTTTT,TRBD1,medium-sized,TRBV12-3/TRBV12-4,TRBJ2-2
CANSSIDRGFSEAFF,TGTGCCAACAGCAGTATTGACAGGGGTTTTTCTGAAGCTTTCTTT,TRBD1,-,TRBV7-2,TRBJ1-1
CASSQDGSGNEQFF,TGTGCCAGCAGCCAAGATGGTAGCGGCAATGAGCAGTTCTTC,-,many,TRBV4-2,TRBJ2-1
CASSLGRSRVANVLTF,TGTGCCAGCAGCTTAGGTCGGTCCCGCGTGGCCAACGTCCTGACTTTC,-,many,TRBV11-2,TRBJ2-6
CASSYSGVDQPQHF,TGTGCCAGCAGTTACTCAGGGGTCGACCAGCCCCAGCATTTT,-,-,TRBV6-5,TRBJ1-5
CDSSTEDNYGYTF,TGTGACAGCAGTACGGAGGATAACTATGGCTACACCTTC,-,few,TRBV25-1,TRBJ1-2
CASSAAGTGSTDTQYF,TGTGCCAGCAGCGCCGCCGGGACTGGGAGCACAGATACGCAGTATTTT,-,many,TRBV9,TRBJ2-3